This T cell receptor (beta chain) appears in the sequencing data of a study of molecular identifiers for immune sequencing clone quantification. Points from the study as a whole: One cell's worth of spiked Jurkat TCR RNA was reportedly detectable among about a million naive cells.

V lost 3 bases and J 1 base, leaving 9 bases between the germline ends. CDR1 and CDR2 from the germline V gene are SGHTA and FQGNSA. The CDR3 sequence is 14 residues long. Using its own MiXCR run on the PCR reads, TCRdb lists one record per CDR3 protein. The table lists about half a million distinct CDR3 sequences, 20% to 25% of them singletons. This clonotype was found many times. Its antigen is unknown. Researchers sorted naive CD8 T cells as cells that were CD8+CD4-CCR7+CD45RA+. Sequencing was done on a sample of naive CD8+ T cells from blood, with Jurkat cell RNA spiked in. The subset denotes: FACS-sorted CD8+CD4-CCR7+CD45RA+ naive T cells. This TCR was recovered from a human donor in good health. Some libraries in this study had Jurkat cell RNA spiked in. The V and J genes are TRBV7-2 and TRBJ1-1; a weak D match, TRBD1 (5 bases). The CDR3 DNA reads as TGTGCCAGCAGCTTTAGGACAACGAACACTGAAGCTTTCTTT. Its protein product is CASSFRTTNTEAFF.